These 25 T cell receptor beta chains came from one sample sequenced in a study of cytomegalovirus exposure and HLA in healthy donors. The PCR ran on 60 Vbeta and 13 Jbeta primers. Clones were read by immunoSEQ multiplex PCR, and TCRdb kept only the in-frame ones, dropping some. The sample includes 100,000 to 150,000 clones, roughly 74% of them seen just once. The sample was PBMCs. The receptors derive from a man aged 35-49 years in good health and CMV-seropositive.

The J gene is TRBJ1-1, the V gene TRBV5-1; TRBD1 aligns across 7 bases. Per germline, CDR1 SGHRS and CDR2 YFSETQ. The V segment lost 0 bases and the J segment 5 bases; nucleotides outside the gene matches: 7. CDR3 length: 15 amino acids. CDR3 DNA: TGCGCCAGCAGCTTGGTGGCAGGGGGAGAGACTGAAGCTTTCTTT. It specifies CASSLVAGGETEAFF.

This chain uses TRBV19 with TRBJ2-3, with TRBD2 matching 9 bases. This CDR3 comprises 15 residues. CDR1 LNHDA and CDR2 SQIVND come from the germline V gene (reference sequence). Unmatched junction bases numbered 7, after V lost 4 bases and J lost 5 bases. CDR3 residues: CASSTISGRRDTQYF. CDR3 nucleotides: TGTGCCAGTAGTACCATTAGCGGGAGAAGAGATACGCAGTATTTT.

The chain uses TRBV5-1 and TRBJ2-7, with TRBD2 as a possible D gene (5 bases). This CDR3 spans 13 amino acids. Trimming took off 1 base at V and 7 bases at J, with 12 bases between the two ends. The germline gives CDR1 SGHRS, CDR2 YFSETQ. CDR3 in amino acids: CASSLMGAREQYF. CDR3 DNA sequence: TGCGCCAGCAGCTTGATGGGAGCACGAGAGCAGTACTTC.

The chain employs TRBV2 and TRBJ2-5; D might be TRBD2 (5 bases). Looked up from germline, CDR1 is SNHLY and CDR2 is FYNNEI. V was pared by 0 bases and J by 7 bases, with 9 bases between. The CDR3 runs to 13 residues. This chain's CDR3 is CASSEATRGTQYF. DNA for the CDR3: TGTGCCAGCAGTGAAGCTACTAGAGGGACCCAGTACTTC.

The CDR3 is CASSLQTTNEKLFF. The CDR3 bases are TGTGCCAGCAGCTTACAGACAACTAATGAAAAACTGTTTTTT. The chain joins TRBV6-5 to TRBJ1-4; D ambiguous. This CDR3 has 14 residues. V was clipped by 6 bases and J by 0 bases, with 8 bases between them. The V gene's germline CDR1 is MNHEY and CDR2 SVGAGI.

The chain joins TRBV5-4 to TRBJ2-7, with 9 bases matching TRBD1. The length of the CDR3 is 14 residues. CDR1 is SGHNT and CDR2 is YYREEE in the germline V gene (reference sequence). With V trimmed by 4 bases and J by 3 bases, 5 bases remained unmatched. The CDR3: CASSPGQGRYEQYF. The CDR3, as DNA: TGTGCCAGCAGCCCGGGACAGGGTCGCTACGAGCAGTACTTC.

The V call is TRBV5-6, the J call TRBJ2-5; 9 positions match TRBD1. CDR1 and CDR2 from the germline V gene are SGHDT and YYEEEE. This CDR3 has 14 residues. Trimming removed 6 bases from V and 2 bases from J; junction bases left unmatched: 5. The CDR3 protein is CASTETGGQETQYF. Here the CDR3 DNA reads TGTGCCAGCACCGAGACAGGGGGGCAAGAGACCCAGTACTTC.

This chain joins TRBV27 and TRBJ2-2; 7 bases are a match to TRBD1. The CDR3 covers 15 residues. Germline CDR1 and CDR2: MNHEY and SMNVEV (reference sequence). V lost 5 bases to trimming and J lost 4 bases; unmatched junction nucleotides: 7. The CDR3 loop is CASSPQGPGTGELFF. In DNA form, the CDR3 reads TGTGCCAGCAGTCCACAGGGGCCGGGCACCGGGGAGCTGTTTTTT.

This clone was recorded a few times. The chain joins TRBV29-1 to TRBJ1-2; 10 bases match TRBD1. Germline CDR1 reads SQVTM; CDR2 reads ANQGSEA. The junction had 9 bases not matched to a gene; V was cut back by 6 bases and J by 2 bases. The CDR3 has 15 residues. The CDR3 DNA reads TGCAGCGTCGACACGAGACAGGGGGCGAACTATGGCTACACCTTC. Residues: CSVDTRQGANYGYTF.

In nucleotides, the CDR3 is TGTGCCAGCAGCTTAGCGCCACCGGTGACAGGGGGTAGGTATGAGCAGTTCTTC. This translates into CASSLAPPVTGGRYEQFF. V gene TRBV13 combines with J gene TRBJ2-1; 9 positions match TRBD1. V gave up 1 base and J gave up 8 bases; unmatched junction bases: 15. Germline V gene lookup returns CDR1 PRHDT and CDR2 FYEKMQ (reference sequence). The CDR3 contains 18 residues.

V gene TRBV7-8 combines with J gene TRBJ2-1; 13 bases align to TRBD2. CDR1 and CDR2 (germline): SGHVS, FQNEAQ. This CDR3 is 19 amino acids long. After removal of 2 bases from V and 5 bases from J, the junction contained 12 bases not matched to a gene. The CDR3: CASSLTSGRAVSRNNEQFF. In DNA, the CDR3 is TGTGCCAGCAGCTTAACTAGCGGGAGGGCTGTCTCCCGAAACAATGAGCAGTTCTTC.

The rearrangement joins TRBV10-3 to TRBJ2-7, with 9 bases that match TRBD1. The CDR3 is 15 amino acids. The germline CDR1 and CDR2 sequences are ENHRY and SYGVKD. V gave up 4 bases and J gave up 6 bases; unmatched junction bases: 10. As DNA, the CDR3 is TGTGCCATCAGTGGGACAGGGACAGGGAGTAGCGAGCAGTACTTC. Residues: CAISGTGTGSSEQYF.

The chain's CDR3 is CASSGGAGGYEQYF. CDR3 nucleotide sequence: TGTGCCAGCAGTGGGGGGGCAGGTGGATACGAGCAGTACTTC. This sequence joins TRBV6-5 and TRBJ2-7; TRBD2 might be the D (7 bases). V lost 5 bases, J lost 4 bases, and 15 bases lay in between. The germline V gene encodes CDR1 MNHEY and CDR2 SVGAGI. The CDR3 is 14 amino acids.

This chain connects TRBV27 to TRBJ2-7; a weak D match, TRBD1 (6 bases). Germline V CDR1 and CDR2: MNHEY, SMNVEV (reference sequence). Trimming stripped 0 bases from V and 6 bases from J, with 9 bases between. The CDR3 is 13 amino acids. The CDR3 DNA sequence: TGTGCCAGCAGTTTATCGAGGGACACCGAGCAGTACTTC. Translating gives CASSLSRDTEQYF.

V and J are TRBV5-1 and TRBJ2-2, with 10 bases lining up with TRBD2. The CDR3 is made up of 16 amino acids. V lost 3 bases and J lost 5; bases outside the gene matches: 7. The V gene's germline CDR1 is SGHRS and CDR2 YFSETQ. The CDR3: CASSSRRAGGTGELFF. CDR3 sequence (DNA): TGCGCCAGCAGCTCCCGGAGAGCGGGGGGGACCGGGGAGCTGTTTTTT.

V usage is TRBV5-1 and J usage is TRBJ2-1; 12 positions agree with TRBD2. The germline V gene has CDR1 SGHRS and CDR2 YFSETQ. This CDR3 contains 17 residues. V shed 4 bases, J shed 6 bases, and the junction held 11 bases outside the gene matches. The CDR3 reads CASSGFPLAGGGNEQFF. The DNA for the CDR3 is TGCGCCAGCAGCGGCTTCCCTCTAGCGGGAGGGGGCAATGAGCAGTTCTTC.

The sample holds a few counts of this clone. J is TRBJ1-2 and V is TRBV6-6; D may be TRBD1 (5 bases). The CDR3 extends over 15 amino acids. V shed 2 bases and J shed 8 bases, with 18 bases lying between them. CDR1 MNHNY and CDR2 SVGAGI come from the germline V gene (reference sequence). In nucleotides, the CDR3 is TGTGCCAGCAGTTACCCCACTCAGGGCCCGATAGGCTACACCTTC. As protein: CASSYPTQGPIGYTF.

The gene calls are TRBV27 and TRBJ2-7; D is ambiguous. Looked up from germline, CDR1 is MNHEY and CDR2 is SMNVEV (reference sequence). The CDR3 runs to 13 residues. Trimming stripped 2 bases from V and 7 bases from J, with 12 bases between. The CDR3 nucleotides read TGTGCCAGCAGTTTACGGGTCGGTATGGAGCAGTACTTC. It specifies CASSLRVGMEQYF.

The rearrangement links TRBV29-1 to TRBJ1-2; tentative D call: TRBD1 (5 bases). CDR1 is SQVTM, CDR2 ANQGSEA, per germline. The ends were cut back, 7 bases at V and 4 bases at J, with 19 bases in the middle. The CDR3 has 14 residues. The chain's CDR3 is CSAGEGGVRYGYTF. DNA for the CDR3: TGCAGCGCCGGCGAGGGAGGGGTGCGCTATGGCTACACCTTC.

In this sample, this clone turned up once. CDR3 residues: CASSQIRGNEQFF. The CDR3 bases are TGTGCCAGCAGCCAAATCAGGGGTAATGAGCAGTTCTTC. The chain combines TRBV14 with TRBJ2-1, with a weak D call TRBD1 (6 bases). Germline V CDR1 and CDR2: SGHDN, FVKESK. Trimming took off 2 bases at V and 7 bases at J, with 9 bases between the two ends. This CDR3 has 13 amino acids.

V is TRBV14 and J is TRBJ2-7; TRBD1 is a possible D gene (6 bases). CDR1 SGHDN and CDR2 FVKESK come from the germline V gene. This CDR3 comprises 13 residues. Trimming took 6 bases from V and 2 from J, leaving 11 bases between them. CDR3 sequence reads: CASSRTDTYEQYF. CDR3 in DNA: TGTGCCAGCAGTCGGACAGACACCTACGAGCAGTACTTC.

This clone was detected only a few times. This chain connects TRBV5-1 to TRBJ2-5, with 7 bases fitting TRBD1. V trimming: 4 bases; J trimming: 2 bases; junction bases outside the gene matches: 5. The CDR3 runs to 14 residues. In germline, CDR1 is SGHRS, CDR2 YFSETQ. CDR3 protein: CASSPTQGQETQYF. For the CDR3, the DNA is TGCGCCAGCAGCCCGACACAGGGGCAAGAGACCCAGTACTTC. The whole variable domain, filled in from reference TRBV5-1 and TRBJ2-5, reads KAGVTQTPRYLIKTRGQQVTLSCSPISGHRSVSWYQQTPGQGLQFLFEYFSETQRNKGNFPGRFSGRQFSNSRSEMNVSTLELGDSALYLCASSPTQGQETQYFGPGTRLLVL.

The J gene is TRBJ2-7, the V gene TRBV4-1; D might be TRBD1 (6 bases). The CDR3 spans 17 residues. Germline V CDR1 and CDR2: MGHRA, YSYEKL. Trimming left V 1 base short and J 4 bases short, with 20 bases between. DNA for the CDR3: TGCGCCAGCAGCCAAGTAACCGGGACAACAGGTTTGTACGAGCAGTACTTC. Translating gives CASSQVTGTTGLYEQYF.

The rearrangement uses TRBV6-6 and TRBJ1-2; 9 bases agree with TRBD1. The CDR3 contains 13 residues. The V gene end was trimmed by 5 bases and the J gene end by 8 bases; junction bases not matched to a gene: 6. Per germline, CDR1 MNHNY and CDR2 SVGAGI (reference sequence). Written as DNA, the CDR3 is TGTGCCAGCAGTAGGGGACAGGGTTTGGGCTACACCTTC. Translated: CASSRGQGLGYTF.

The chain recombines TRBV6-1 with TRBJ1-2; 12 nucleotides match TRBD1. V trimming: 5 bases; J trimming: 4 bases; junction bases outside the gene matches: 5. From germline, CDR1 is MNHNS and CDR2 SASEGT. The length of the CDR3 is 15 residues. DNA for the CDR3: TGTGCCAGCAGTCCCCGGGGACAGGGGGCCTATGGCTACACCTTC. Protein: CASSPRGQGAYGYTF.